This T cell receptor beta chain was found in a study of T-cell reconstitution after alpha-beta-depleted transplantation in children. Germline CDR1 is SGHRS and CDR2 is YFSETQ. The V end lost 2 bases, the J end lost 3 bases, and 9 bases lay between the germline ends. This CDR3 comprises 13 residues. This clonotype was seen repeatedly, ten times or more. The TCRbeta library was prepared with unique molecular identifiers. TCRdb analysed the PCR reads with MiXCR anew, one entry per CDR3 protein. Among roughly 100,000 distinct CDR3 sequences, roughly 8.4% were seen once, and the ten largest hold roughly 6.9%.

This receptor was identified in a human donor who donated a stem cell graft to a child with congenital amegakaryocytic thrombocytopenia. V gene TRBV5-1 combines with J gene TRBJ2-7; TRBD1 is a possible D gene (6 bases). This sample comprised PBMCs from the stem cell graft donor, obtained from the stem cell graft. CDR3 protein: CASSFQGNYEQYF. The DNA of the CDR3 is TGCGCCAGCAGCTTCCAGGGGAACTACGAGCAGTACTTC.